This is a list of T cell receptor beta chains from one sample in a study of T cell responses to AZD1222 COVID-19 vaccine. Libraries were prepared by immunoSEQ multiplex PCR; TCRdb keeps only in-frame clonotypes and omits some of them. This sample has 89,000 or so clones, with 70% to 90% found just once. Sample: peripheral blood, taken 28 days after the second AZD1222 dose. These receptors all come from an adult who received the AZD1222 COVID-19 vaccine. CDR3s include the opening cysteine and the closing phenylalanine or tryptophan. The order of the fields is clone size, V gene, J gene, D gene, CDR3 DNA, CDR3 protein. D genes are given only for firm matches. The size of a clone is reported for some rows only, either as once, few or many, or as a class for expanded clones.

>once|TRBV19|TRBJ2-5|-
TGTGCCAGCGGATTAAGGGGCACTAGCCAAGAGACCCAGTACTTC
CASGLRGTSQETQYF
>-|TRBV7-2|TRBJ1-5|TRBD1
TGTGCCAGCAGCCCCACCCCCGGACAGGTTGACCAGCCCCAGCATTTT
CASSPTPGQVDQPQHF
>-|TRBV4-1|TRBJ1-4|-
TGCGCCAGCAGCCAACTTGCAACTAATGAAAAACTGTTTTTT
CASSQLATNEKLFF
>-|TRBV30|TRBJ2-1|-
TGTGCCTGGAGTCCCTCCCATAATGAGCAGTTCTTC
CAWSPSHNEQFF
>-|TRBV30|TRBJ2-6|-
TGTGCCTGGAGTCCGAAACTCTCTGGGGCCAACGTCCTGACTTTC
CAWSPKLSGANVLTF
>few|TRBV5-5|TRBJ1-4|-
TGTGCCAGCAGCAACTTGGGTGAAAAACTGTTTTTT
CASSNLGEKLFF
>-|TRBV7-6|TRBJ2-1|-
TGTGCCAGCAGCGCTTACAATGAGCAGTTCTTC
CASSAYNEQFF
>-|TRBV3-1/TRBV3-2|TRBJ1-2|TRBD1
TGTGCCAGCAGCCGTCGGACAGGCGAGTATGGCTACACCTTC
CASSRRTGEYGYTF
>-|TRBV19|TRBJ2-7|TRBD2
TGTGCCAGTAGTCCGCGGACTAGCGGAGGGCTCTACGAGCAGTACTTC
CASSPRTSGGLYEQYF
>-|TRBV28|TRBJ1-5|-
TGTGCCAGCAGTCTGGACGTGGGCCAGCCCCAGCATTTT
CASSLDVGQPQHF
>-|TRBV28|TRBJ1-3|TRBD1
TGTGCCAGCACCCCGGGACAGAGCTCTGGAAACACCATATATTTT
CASTPGQSSGNTIYF
>-|TRBV6-5|TRBJ2-7|-
TGTGCCAGCAGATCGGACCGGGCCTACGAGCAGTACTTC
CASRSDRAYEQYF
>-|TRBV5-1|TRBJ2-7|-
TGCGCCAGCAGCTTGAGCCTCACGGAGCAGTACTTC
CASSLSLTEQYF
>-|TRBV6-2/TRBV6-3|TRBJ2-3|-
TGTGCCAGCAGTGCCGGGACCCCGGGGACAGATACGCAGTATTTT
CASSAGTPGTDTQYF
>-|TRBV24-1|TRBJ2-2|-
TGTGCCACCAGTGACCTTCGTGGGGGAAGTGGCACCGGGGAGCTGTTTTTT
CATSDLRGGSGTGELFF
>-|TRBV6-2/TRBV6-3|TRBJ1-2|-
TGTGCCAGCAGTTACTCATGGGCAAGCTATGGCTACACCTTC
CASSYSWASYGYTF
>-|TRBV14|TRBJ2-6|-
TGTGCCAGCAGCCTTTCCTCTGGGGCCAACGTCCTGACTTTC
CASSLSSGANVLTF
>-|TRBV5-6|TRBJ1-1|-
TGTGCCAGCACCCTTGGTAGGGACACTGAAGCTTTCTTT
CASTLGRDTEAFF
>-|TRBV2|TRBJ2-1|-
TGTGCCAGCGAAGGGACCCGAAGGTACAATGAGCAGTTCTTC
CASEGTRRYNEQFF
>-|TRBV5-1|TRBJ1-4|TRBD1
TGCGCCAGCAGCTCTACAGGGGGCGCAACTAATGAAAAACTGTTTTTT
CASSSTGGATNEKLFF
>-|TRBV11-2|TRBJ2-7|-
TGTGCCAGCAGCCCCCAGGTTATCTCCTACGAGCAGTACTTC
CASSPQVISYEQYF
>-|TRBV29-1|TRBJ2-3|-
TGCAGCGCGAAGGGGGGGGGCGCAGATACGCAGTATTTT
CSAKGGGADTQYF
>-|TRBV9|TRBJ2-1|TRBD1
TGTGCCAGCAGCACCGACAGGGTGTGGTACAATGAGCAGTTCTTC
CASSTDRVWYNEQFF
>-|TRBV5-1|TRBJ1-1|TRBD1
TGCGCCAGCAGCTTGTCAGGAAGGGACAGGGGCGAAGCTTTCTTT
CASSLSGRDRGEAFF
>once|TRBV28|TRBJ2-5|-
TGTGCCAGCAGTTTAGGAATGGCAGGGACCCAGTACTTC
CASSLGMAGTQYF
>-|TRBV7-2|TRBJ2-3|TRBD1
TGTGCCAGCAGCTTAGGGACAGGGGCGGATACGCAGTATTTT
CASSLGTGADTQYF
>medium-sized|TRBV12-3/TRBV12-4|TRBJ1-1|TRBD1
TGTGCCAGCAGTCTTTGGACAGGGGCTTTCTTT
CASSLWTGAFF
>-|TRBV7-2|TRBJ2-7|-
TGTGCCAGCAGCCAGACTGTGGGGTACTCCTACGAGCAGTACTTC
CASSQTVGYSYEQYF
>-|TRBV6-2/TRBV6-3|TRBJ2-5|-
TGTGCCAGCAGTTACTCGTCGGCCCAAGAGACCCAGTACTTC
CASSYSSAQETQYF
>-|TRBV5-6|TRBJ2-3|-
TGTGCCAGCAGCTTACCCCCGGGACCGCAGTATTTT
CASSLPPGPQYF
>-|TRBV24-1|TRBJ2-3|-
TGTGCCACCAGTGACCGACCGACGGATACGCAGTATTTT
CATSDRPTDTQYF
>-|TRBV27|TRBJ1-1|TRBD1
TGTGCCAGCAGTCGCAGGGGGACCATTAACACTGAAGCTTTCTTT
CASSRRGTINTEAFF
>-|TRBV5-5|TRBJ2-7|-
TGTGCCAGCAGCTTTTATGAGGGGGGGTACGAGCAGTACTTC
CASSFYEGGYEQYF
>-|TRBV2|TRBJ2-1|-
TGTGCCAGCAGGCCCGAACCGGGACTTCTTAATGAGCAGTTCTTC
CASRPEPGLLNEQFF
>-|TRBV14|TRBJ1-4|-
TGTGCCAGCAGCCAAGATATAAATCCGACGGGGGGGAAACTGTTTTTT
CASSQDINPTGGKLFF
>-|TRBV5-1|TRBJ2-7|TRBD1
TGCGCCAGCAGCTTGGGGGGGACAGGGAACTACGAGCAGTACTTC
CASSLGGTGNYEQYF
>once|TRBV3-1/TRBV3-2|TRBJ2-7|-
TGTGCCAGCAGCCCCGGGGGACGCGAGCAGTACTTC
CASSPGGREQYF
>once|TRBV7-9|TRBJ1-6|-
TGTGCCAGCAGCTTAGAAGACCCTAGGATTTCACCCCTCCACTTT
CASSLEDPRISPLHF
>-|TRBV10-3|TRBJ2-2|-
TGTGCCATCAGTGTTGGGGAAACCGGGGAGCTGTTTTTT
CAISVGETGELFF
>-|TRBV2|TRBJ1-5|-
TGTGCCAGCAAGGCCCCTCCTGGGAGCAATCAGCCCCAGCATTTT
CASKAPPGSNQPQHF
>-|TRBV7-2|TRBJ2-4|-
TGTGCCAGCAGTGTTTCTGCGGCCAAAAACATTCAGTACTTC
CASSVSAAKNIQYF
>-|TRBV5-1|TRBJ1-4|-
TGCGCCAGCAGCTCAGGACAGATTAATGAAAAACTGTTTTTT
CASSSGQINEKLFF
>-|TRBV5-6|TRBJ1-1|-
TGTGCCAGCAGCTTGGCCGGGCCAGTACTTTTTGCGAACACTGAAGCTTTCTTT
CASSLAGPVLFANTEAFF
>-|TRBV28|TRBJ1-1|-
TGTGCCAGCAGGGGACCGCTAAACACTGAAGCTTTCTTT
CASRGPLNTEAFF
>-|TRBV19|TRBJ2-1|-
TGTGCCAGTAGTATAGATCTAGGCCGCCCCAATGAGCAGTTCTTC
CASSIDLGRPNEQFF
>-|TRBV27|TRBJ1-1|-
TGTGCCAGCAGCCCACATGAAAACACTGAAGCTTTCTTT
CASSPHENTEAFF